This T cell receptor beta chain was obtained from a study of radiotherapy plus CTLA-4 blockade in lung cancer. Study information: There were objective responses in roughly 17% of patients, and around 31% had disease control. Study conclusions and caveats: After radiotherapy and ipilimumab, tumor-derived clones expanded in peripheral blood. Interferon-beta and early blood T cell clone dynamics reportedly predicted response best.

Produced via immunoSEQ multiplex PCR; TCRdb's table is partial and in-frame only. Of some 66,000 clones listed, approximately 83% were seen once; the top ten hold about 4.2%. Germline-derived CDR1 and CDR2 are SGHRS and YFSETQ. The length of the CDR3 is 14 residues. With 0 bases clipped from V and 7 bases from J, the junction kept 3 bases outside the gene matches. Note on this clone: Its target is not known. The sample contains more than one DNA sequence encoding this CDR3.

This sequence was found in a human donor with non-small cell lung cancer who had a partial response to radiotherapy plus ipilimumab. Source: peripheral blood, taken from a patient treated with radiotherapy plus ipilimumab. The chain uses TRBV5-1 and TRBJ1-4; 7 nucleotides line up with TRBD1. This chain's CDR3 is CASSLEGAGEKLFF. The CDR3 coding sequence is TGCGCCAGCAGCTTGGAGGGGGCGGGTGAAAAACTGTTTTTT.